This T cell receptor beta chain is drawn from a study of cytomegalovirus exposure and HLA in healthy donors. Whole-study context: An earlier analysis found fewer than 140 million unique TCR beta sequences from about 190 million T cells.

On this clone: The antigen remains undetermined.

Study-wide results and limits: In a later analysis, the majority of CMV-associated beta chains seemingly showed HLA restriction. No immune exposure information besides CMV serostatus was available. Exclusion applied to some V segments, including TRBV6-2 and TRBV6-3, as they were indistinguishable.

Vbeta (60) and Jbeta (13) primers were used in the PCR. Profiled with immunoSEQ multiplex PCR; TCRdb holds only in-frame clones, not every one. The sample yields over 85,000 clones, approximately 71% seen once. The CDR3 runs to 14 residues. Germline lookup yields CDR1 SGHTA and CDR2 FQGNSA. V was trimmed by 1 base and J by 1 base, leaving 6 bases between them. The sequenced sample was PBMCs. The J gene is TRBJ2-3, the V gene TRBV7-2; D is ambiguous. The sequence was obtained from a male donor in good health and CMV-seropositive. CDR3 protein: CASSLGHRTDTQYF. The CDR3 DNA is TGTGCCAGCAGCTTAGGGCACCGCACAGATACGCAGTATTTT.